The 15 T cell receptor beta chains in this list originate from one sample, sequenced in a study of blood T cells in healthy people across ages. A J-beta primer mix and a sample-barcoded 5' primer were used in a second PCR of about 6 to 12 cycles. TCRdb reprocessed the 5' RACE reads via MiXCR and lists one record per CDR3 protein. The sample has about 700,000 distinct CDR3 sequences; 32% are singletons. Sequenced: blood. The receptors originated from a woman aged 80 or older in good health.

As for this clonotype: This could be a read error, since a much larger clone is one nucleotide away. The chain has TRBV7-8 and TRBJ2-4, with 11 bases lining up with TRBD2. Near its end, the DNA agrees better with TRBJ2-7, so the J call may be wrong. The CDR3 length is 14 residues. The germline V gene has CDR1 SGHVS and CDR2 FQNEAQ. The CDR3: CASSVSGRASEQYF. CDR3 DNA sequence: TGTGCCAGCAGCGTTAGCGGGAGGGCGTCCGAGCAGTACTTC.

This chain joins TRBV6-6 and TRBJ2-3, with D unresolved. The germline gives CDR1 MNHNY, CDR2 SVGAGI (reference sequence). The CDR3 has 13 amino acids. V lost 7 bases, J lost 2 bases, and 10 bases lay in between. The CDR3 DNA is TGTGCCAGCATTAGAGAACTCACAGATACGCAGTATTTT. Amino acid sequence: CASIRELTDTQYF.

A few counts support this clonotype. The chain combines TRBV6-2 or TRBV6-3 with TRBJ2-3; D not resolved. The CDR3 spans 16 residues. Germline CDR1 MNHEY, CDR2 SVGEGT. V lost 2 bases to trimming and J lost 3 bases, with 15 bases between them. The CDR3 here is CASSYPRDLWTDTQYF. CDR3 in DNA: TGTGCCAGCAGTTACCCCAGAGATTTATGGACAGATACGCAGTATTTT.

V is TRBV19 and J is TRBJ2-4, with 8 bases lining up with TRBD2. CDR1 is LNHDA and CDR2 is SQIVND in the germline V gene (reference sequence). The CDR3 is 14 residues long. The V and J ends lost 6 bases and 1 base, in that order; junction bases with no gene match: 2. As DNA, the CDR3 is TGTGCCAGTAGCGGGGGGGCTGCCAAAAACATTCAGTACTTC. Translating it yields CASSGGAAKNIQYF. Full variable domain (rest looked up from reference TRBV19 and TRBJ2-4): DGGITQSPKYLFRKEGQNVTLSCEQNLNHDAMYWYRQDPGQGLRLIYYSQIVNDFQKGDIAEGYSVSREKKESFPLTVTSAQKNPTAFYLCASSGGAAKNIQYFGAGTRLSVL.

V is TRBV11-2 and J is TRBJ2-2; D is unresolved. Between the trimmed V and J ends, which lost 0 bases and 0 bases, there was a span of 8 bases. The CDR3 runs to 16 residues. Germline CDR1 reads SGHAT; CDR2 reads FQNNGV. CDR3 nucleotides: TGTGCCAGCAGCTTAGATCGACCACCGAACACCGGGGAGCTGTTTTTT. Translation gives CASSLDRPPNTGELFF.

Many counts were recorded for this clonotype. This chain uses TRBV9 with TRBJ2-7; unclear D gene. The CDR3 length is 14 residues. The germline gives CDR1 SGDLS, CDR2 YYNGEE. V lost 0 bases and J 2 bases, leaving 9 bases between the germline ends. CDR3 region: CASSVGDVAYEQYF. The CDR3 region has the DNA TGTGCCAGCAGCGTAGGCGACGTTGCCTACGAGCAGTACTTC.

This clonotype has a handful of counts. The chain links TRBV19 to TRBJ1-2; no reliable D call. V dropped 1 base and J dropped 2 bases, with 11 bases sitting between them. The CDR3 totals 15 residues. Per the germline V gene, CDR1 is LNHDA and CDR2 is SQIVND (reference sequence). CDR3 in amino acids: CASSIVSGKNYGYTF. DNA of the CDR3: TGTGCCAGTAGTATAGTTTCCGGAAAGAACTATGGCTACACCTTC. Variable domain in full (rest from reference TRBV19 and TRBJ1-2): DGGITQSPKYLFRKEGQNVTLSCEQNLNHDAMYWYRQDPGQGLRLIYYSQIVNDFQKGDIAEGYSVSREKKESFPLTVTSAQKNPTAFYLCASSIVSGKNYGYTFGSGTRLTVV.

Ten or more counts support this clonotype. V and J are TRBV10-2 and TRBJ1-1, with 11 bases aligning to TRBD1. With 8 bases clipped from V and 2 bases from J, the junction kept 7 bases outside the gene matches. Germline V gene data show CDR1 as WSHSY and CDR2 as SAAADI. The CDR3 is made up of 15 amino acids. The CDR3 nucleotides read TGCGCCAGCGCCCGGACAGGGGGCCTAAACACTGAAGCTTTCTTT. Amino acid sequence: CASARTGGLNTEAFF.

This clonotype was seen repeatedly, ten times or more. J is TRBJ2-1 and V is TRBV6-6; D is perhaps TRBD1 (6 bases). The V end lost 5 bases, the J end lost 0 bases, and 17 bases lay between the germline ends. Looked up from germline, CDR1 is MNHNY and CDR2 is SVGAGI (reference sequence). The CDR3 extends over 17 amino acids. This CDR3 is CASSRLPQGASYNEQFF. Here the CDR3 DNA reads TGTGCCAGCAGTCGACTTCCACAGGGTGCCTCCTACAATGAGCAGTTCTTC.

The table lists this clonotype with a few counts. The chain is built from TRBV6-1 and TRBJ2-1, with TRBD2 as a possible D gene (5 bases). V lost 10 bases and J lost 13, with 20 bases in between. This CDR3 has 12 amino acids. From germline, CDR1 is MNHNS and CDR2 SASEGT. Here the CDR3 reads CATSLVRETQFF. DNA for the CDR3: TGTGCCACCTCACTAGTTAGAGAGACCCAGTTCTTC.

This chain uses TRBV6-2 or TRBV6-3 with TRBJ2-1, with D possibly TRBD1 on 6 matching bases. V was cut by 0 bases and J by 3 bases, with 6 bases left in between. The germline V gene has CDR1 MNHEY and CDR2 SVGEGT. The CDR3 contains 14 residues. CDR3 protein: CASSYSTGYNEQFF. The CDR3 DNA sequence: TGTGCCAGCAGTTACTCGACAGGCTACAATGAGCAGTTCTTC.

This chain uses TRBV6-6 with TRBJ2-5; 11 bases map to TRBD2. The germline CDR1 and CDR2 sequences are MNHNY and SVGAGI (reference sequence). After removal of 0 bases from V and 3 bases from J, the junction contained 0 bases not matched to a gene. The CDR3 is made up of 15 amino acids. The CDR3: CASSYSLAGEETQYF. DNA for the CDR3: TGTGCCAGCAGTTACTCACTAGCGGGGGAAGAGACCCAGTACTTC.

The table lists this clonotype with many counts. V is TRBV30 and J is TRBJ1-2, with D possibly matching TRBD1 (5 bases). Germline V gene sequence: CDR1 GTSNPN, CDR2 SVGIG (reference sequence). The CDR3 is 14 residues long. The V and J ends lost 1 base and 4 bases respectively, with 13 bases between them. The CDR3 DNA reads TGTGCCTGGAGTGCAGGGTCGAGCGGCTATGGCTACACCTTC. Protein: CAWSAGSSGYGYTF.

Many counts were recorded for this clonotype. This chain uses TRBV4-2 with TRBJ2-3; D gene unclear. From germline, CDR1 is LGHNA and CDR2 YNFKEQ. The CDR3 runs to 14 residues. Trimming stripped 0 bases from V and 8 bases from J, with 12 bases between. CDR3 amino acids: CASSQDQSSATQYF. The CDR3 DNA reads TGTGCCAGCAGCCAAGACCAGTCCTCGGCTACGCAGTATTTT.

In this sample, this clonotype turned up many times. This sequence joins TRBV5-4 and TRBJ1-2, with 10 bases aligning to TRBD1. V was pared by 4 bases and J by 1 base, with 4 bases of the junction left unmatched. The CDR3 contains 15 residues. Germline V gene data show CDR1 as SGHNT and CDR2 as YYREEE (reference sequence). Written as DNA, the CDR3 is TGTGCCAGCAGCACCGGGACAGGGGTTAACTATGGCTACACCTTC. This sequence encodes CASSTGTGVNYGYTF. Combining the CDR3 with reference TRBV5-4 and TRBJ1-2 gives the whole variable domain ETGVTQSPTHLIKTRGQQVTLRCSSQSGHNTVSWYQQALGQGPQFIFQYYREEENGRGNFPPRFSGLQFPNYSSELNVNALELDDSALYLCASSTGTGVNYGYTFGSGTRLTVV.